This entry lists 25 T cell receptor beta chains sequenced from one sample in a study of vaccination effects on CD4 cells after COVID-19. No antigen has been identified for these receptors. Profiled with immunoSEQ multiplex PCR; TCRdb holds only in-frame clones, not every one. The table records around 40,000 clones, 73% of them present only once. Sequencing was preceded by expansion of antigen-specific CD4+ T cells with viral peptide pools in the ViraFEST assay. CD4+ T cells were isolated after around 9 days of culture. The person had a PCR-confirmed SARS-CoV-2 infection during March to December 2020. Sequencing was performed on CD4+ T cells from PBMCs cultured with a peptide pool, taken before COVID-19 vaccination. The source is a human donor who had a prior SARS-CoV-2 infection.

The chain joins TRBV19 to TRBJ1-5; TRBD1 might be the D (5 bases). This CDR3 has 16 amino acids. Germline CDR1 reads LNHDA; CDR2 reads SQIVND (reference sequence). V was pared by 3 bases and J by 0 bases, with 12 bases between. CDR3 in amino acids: CASSIRVTHSNQPQHF. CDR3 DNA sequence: TGTGCCAGTAGTATCAGGGTAACACATAGCAATCAGCCCCAGCATTTT.

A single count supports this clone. The CDR3 spells CASALGGYPDTQYF. The CDR3 DNA is TGTGCCAGCGCCCTGGGGGGGTATCCAGATACGCAGTATTTT. The chain has TRBV2 and TRBJ2-3, with 7 positions matching TRBD2. J gave up 4 bases and V 8 bases, and 9 bases lay outside the gene matches. From germline, CDR1 is SNHLY and CDR2 FYNNEI. The CDR3 spans 14 residues.

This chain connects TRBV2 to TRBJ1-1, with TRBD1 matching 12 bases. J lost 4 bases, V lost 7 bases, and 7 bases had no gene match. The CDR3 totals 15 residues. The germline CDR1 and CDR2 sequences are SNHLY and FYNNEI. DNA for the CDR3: TGTGCCAGCAAACGGGGACAGGGGGCTGTCACTGAAGCTTTCTTT. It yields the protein CASKRGQGAVTEAFF.

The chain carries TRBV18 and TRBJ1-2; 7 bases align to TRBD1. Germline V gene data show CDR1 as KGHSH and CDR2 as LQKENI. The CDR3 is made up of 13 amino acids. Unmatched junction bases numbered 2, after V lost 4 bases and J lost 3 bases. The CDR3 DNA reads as TGTGCCAGCTCACGGGACAGTTACTATGGCTACACCTTC. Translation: CASSRDSYYGYTF.

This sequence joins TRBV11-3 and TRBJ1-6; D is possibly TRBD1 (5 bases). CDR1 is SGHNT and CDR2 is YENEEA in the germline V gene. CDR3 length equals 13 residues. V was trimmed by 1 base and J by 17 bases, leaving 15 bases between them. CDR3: CASSLGMDTSVHF. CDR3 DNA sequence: TGTGCCAGCAGCTTAGGCATGGACACCTCCGTCCACTTT. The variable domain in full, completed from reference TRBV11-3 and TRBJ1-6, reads EAGVVQSPRYKIIEKKQPVAFWCNPISGHNTLYWYLQNLGQGPELLIRYENEEAVDDSQLPKDRFSAERLKGVDSTLKIQPAELGDSAVYLCASSLGMDTSVHFGNGTRLTVT.

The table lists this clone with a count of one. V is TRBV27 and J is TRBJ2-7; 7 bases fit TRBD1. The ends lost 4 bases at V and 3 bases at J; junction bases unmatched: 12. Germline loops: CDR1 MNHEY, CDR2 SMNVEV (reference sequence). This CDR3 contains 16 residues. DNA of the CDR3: TGTGCCAGCAGTTCTCACTCCGGGACAGCCCTCTACGAGCAGTACTTC. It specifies CASSSHSGTALYEQYF.

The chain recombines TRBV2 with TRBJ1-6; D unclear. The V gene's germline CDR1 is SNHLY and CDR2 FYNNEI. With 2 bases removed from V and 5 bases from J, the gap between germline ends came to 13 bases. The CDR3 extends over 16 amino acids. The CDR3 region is CASSEFWAGDNSPLHF. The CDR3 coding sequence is TGTGCCAGCAGTGAATTCTGGGCCGGGGATAATTCACCCCTCCACTTT.

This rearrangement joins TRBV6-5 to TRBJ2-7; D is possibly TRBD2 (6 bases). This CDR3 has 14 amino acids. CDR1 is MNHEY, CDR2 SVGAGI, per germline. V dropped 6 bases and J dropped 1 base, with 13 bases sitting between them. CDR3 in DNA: TGTGCCAGCAGAATGGGAGGAAAATCCTACGAGCAGTACTTC. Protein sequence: CASRMGGKSYEQYF.

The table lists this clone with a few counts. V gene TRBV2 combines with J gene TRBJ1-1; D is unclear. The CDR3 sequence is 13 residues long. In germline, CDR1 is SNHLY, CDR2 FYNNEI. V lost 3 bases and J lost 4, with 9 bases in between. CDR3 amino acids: CASSEGAGTEAFF. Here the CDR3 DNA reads TGTGCCAGCAGTGAGGGAGCGGGCACTGAAGCTTTCTTT.

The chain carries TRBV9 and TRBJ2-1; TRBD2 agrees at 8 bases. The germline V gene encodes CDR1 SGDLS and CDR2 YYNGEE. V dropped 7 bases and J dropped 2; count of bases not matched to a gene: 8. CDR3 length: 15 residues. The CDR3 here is CASGGGLVPYNEQFF. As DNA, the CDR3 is TGTGCCAGCGGGGGGGGACTAGTCCCCTACAATGAGCAGTTCTTC.

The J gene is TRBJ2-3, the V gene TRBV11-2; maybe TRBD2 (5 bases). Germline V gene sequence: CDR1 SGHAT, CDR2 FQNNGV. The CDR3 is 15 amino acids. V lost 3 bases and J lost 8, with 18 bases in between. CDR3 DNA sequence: TGTGCCAGCAGCTTTTCGAGGGTCCGGGATGGTACGCAGTATTTT. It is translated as CASSFSRVRDGTQYF.

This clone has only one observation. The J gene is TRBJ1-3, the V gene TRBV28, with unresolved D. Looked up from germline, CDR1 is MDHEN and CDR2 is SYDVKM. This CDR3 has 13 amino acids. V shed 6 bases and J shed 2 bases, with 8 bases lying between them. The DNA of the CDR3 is TGTGCCAGCAGCCTCTTAGCTGGAAACACCATATATTTT. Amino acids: CASSLLAGNTIYF. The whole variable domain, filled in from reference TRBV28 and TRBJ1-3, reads DVKVTQSSRYLVKRTGEKVFLECVQDMDHENMFWYRQDPGLGLRLIYFSYDVKMKEKGDIPEGYSVSREKKERFSLILESASTNQTSMYLCASSLLAGNTIYFGEGSWLTVV.

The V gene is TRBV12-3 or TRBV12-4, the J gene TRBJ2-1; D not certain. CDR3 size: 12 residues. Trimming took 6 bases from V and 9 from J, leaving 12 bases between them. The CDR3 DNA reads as TGTGCCAGCAGCCGGAGTCCTAGTGAGCAGTTCTTC. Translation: CASSRSPSEQFF.

The DNA for the CDR3 is TGTGCCATCACCACCGGGACAGGGGGCAGAGGGGCTGAAGCTTTCTTT. This codes for CAITTGTGGRGAEAFF. The chain links TRBV10-3 to TRBJ1-1, with TRBD1 matching over 12 bases. With 7 bases clipped from V and 6 bases from J, the junction kept 12 bases outside the gene matches. CDR3 length equals 16 residues. CDR1 and CDR2 (germline): ENHRY, SYGVKD.

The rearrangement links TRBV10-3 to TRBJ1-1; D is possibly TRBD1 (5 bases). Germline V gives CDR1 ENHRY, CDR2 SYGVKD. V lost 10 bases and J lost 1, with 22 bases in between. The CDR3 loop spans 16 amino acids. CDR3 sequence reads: CATGPAPGLRNTEAFF. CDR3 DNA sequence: TGTGCCACCGGGCCGGCCCCGGGACTCAGGAACACTGAAGCTTTCTTT.

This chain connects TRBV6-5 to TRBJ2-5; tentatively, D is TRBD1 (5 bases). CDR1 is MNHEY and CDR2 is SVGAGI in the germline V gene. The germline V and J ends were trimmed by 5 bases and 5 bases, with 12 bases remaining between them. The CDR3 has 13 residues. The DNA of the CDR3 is TGTGCCAGCAGTCGCTGGACAAGGGAGACCCAGTACTTC. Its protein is CASSRWTRETQYF.

The CDR3: CASSEQGAGNTIYF. The DNA for the CDR3 is TGTGCCAGCAGTGAACAGGGAGCTGGAAACACCATATATTTT. The chain carries TRBV2 and TRBJ1-3; possible D gene TRBD1, 5 bases. The CDR3 is made up of 14 amino acids. V was cut by 2 bases and J by 2 bases, with 7 bases left in between. Germline lookup yields CDR1 SNHLY and CDR2 FYNNEI. The whole variable domain, filled in from reference TRBV2 and TRBJ1-3, reads EPEVTQTPSHQVTQMGQEVILRCVPISNHLYFYWYRQILGQKVEFLVSFYNNEISEKSEIFDDQFSVERPDGSNFTLKIRSTKLEDSAMYFCASSEQGAGNTIYFGEGSWLTVV.

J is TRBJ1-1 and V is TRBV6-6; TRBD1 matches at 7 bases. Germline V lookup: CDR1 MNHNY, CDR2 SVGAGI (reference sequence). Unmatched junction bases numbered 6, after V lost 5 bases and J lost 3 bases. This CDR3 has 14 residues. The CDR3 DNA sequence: TGTGCCAGCAGTCCCTTTGGGACAGACACTGAAGCTTTCTTT. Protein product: CASSPFGTDTEAFF.

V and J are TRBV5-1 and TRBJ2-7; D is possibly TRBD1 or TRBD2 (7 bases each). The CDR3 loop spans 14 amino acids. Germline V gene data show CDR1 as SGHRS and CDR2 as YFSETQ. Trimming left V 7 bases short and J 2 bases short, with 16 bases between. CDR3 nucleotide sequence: TGCGCCAGCGCCTCAGGGGGGGTCGCCTACGAGCAGTACTTC. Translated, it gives CASASGGVAYEQYF.

The DNA of the CDR3 is TGCGCCAGCAGGTCCGGGCGGAACACTGAAGCTTTCTTT. Its protein product is CASRSGRNTEAFF. This rearrangement joins TRBV5-1 to TRBJ1-1; no clear D gene. The CDR3 runs to 13 residues. The germline V gene encodes CDR1 SGHRS and CDR2 YFSETQ. V shed 5 bases and J shed 1 base, with 9 bases lying between them.

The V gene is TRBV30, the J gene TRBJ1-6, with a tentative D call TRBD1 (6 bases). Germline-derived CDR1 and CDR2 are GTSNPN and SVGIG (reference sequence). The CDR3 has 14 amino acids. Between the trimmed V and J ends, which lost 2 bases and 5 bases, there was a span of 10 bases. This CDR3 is CAWSLGDNNSPLHF. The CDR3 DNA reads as TGTGCCTGGAGTCTCGGGGACAATAATTCACCCCTCCACTTT.

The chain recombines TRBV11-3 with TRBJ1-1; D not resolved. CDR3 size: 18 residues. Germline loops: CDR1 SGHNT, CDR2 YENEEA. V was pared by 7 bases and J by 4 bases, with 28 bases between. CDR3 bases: TGTGCCAGCACCAAAGCTTATGGGTCGGACCGGTACGCCACTGAAGCTTTCTTT. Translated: CASTKAYGSDRYATEAFF.

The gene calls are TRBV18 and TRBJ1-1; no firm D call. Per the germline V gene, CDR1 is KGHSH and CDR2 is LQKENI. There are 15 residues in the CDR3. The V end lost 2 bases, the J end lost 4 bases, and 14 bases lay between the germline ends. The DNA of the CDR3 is TGTGCCAGCTCACCAATCTCCGGAAACCCCACTGAAGCTTTCTTT. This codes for CASSPISGNPTEAFF. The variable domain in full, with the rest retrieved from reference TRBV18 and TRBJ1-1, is NAGVMQNPRHLVRRRGQEARLRCSPMKGHSHVYWYRQLPEEGLKFMVYLQKENIIDESGMPKERFSAEFPKEGPSILRIQQVVRGDSAAYFCASSPISGNPTEAFFGQGTRLTVV.

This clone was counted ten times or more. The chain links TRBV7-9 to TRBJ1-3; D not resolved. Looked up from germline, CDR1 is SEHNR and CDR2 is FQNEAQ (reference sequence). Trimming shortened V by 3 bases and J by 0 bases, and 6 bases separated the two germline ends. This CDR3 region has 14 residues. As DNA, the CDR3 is TGTGCCAGCAGCTTTAGCTTCTCTGGAAACACCATATATTTT. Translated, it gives CASSFSFSGNTIYF.

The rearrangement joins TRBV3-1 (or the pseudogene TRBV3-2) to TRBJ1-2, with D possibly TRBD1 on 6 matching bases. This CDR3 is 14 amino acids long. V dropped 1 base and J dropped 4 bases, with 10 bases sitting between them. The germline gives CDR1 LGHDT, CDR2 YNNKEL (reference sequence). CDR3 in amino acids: CASSQVNRVYGYTF. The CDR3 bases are TGTGCCAGCAGCCAAGTTAACAGGGTCTATGGCTACACCTTC.